This TCR beta chain was identified during a study of CD8 T cells in ankylosing spondylitis. Study-wide results and caveats: Disease-associated clones were CD8+ and fairly uncommon in peripheral blood. Significantly higher representation of disease-linked clones was reported for matched ankylosing spondylitis synovial fluid. In the blood and synovial fluid of reactive arthritis, some motif variants had been previously reported. There was a TCR beta motif, made of several highly homologous variants, that appeared characteristic of ankylosing spondylitis blood.

The germline V gene encodes CDR1 WSHSY and CDR2 SAAADI. The V end was cut by 6 bases, the J end by 3 bases, with 15 bases between. The CDR3 consists of 15 residues. A remark on this clonotype: The antigen remains unidentified.

One entry per CDR3 protein, called by TCRdb with MiXCR from the 5' RACE reads. Found here are some 150,000 distinct CDR3 sequences, over 9.5% of them singletons; the top ten hold around 4.3%. What was sequenced was blood, either unsorted or a sorted T cell fraction (not recorded which). This receptor was obtained from a female donor with ankylosing spondylitis or in good health (not recorded which). The gene calls are TRBV10-2 and TRBJ2-1; the D is unclear. The CDR3 spells CASRLPEGRYNEQFF. CDR3 DNA: TGCGCCAGCAGGTTACCGGAAGGGCGCTACAATGAGCAGTTCTTC.